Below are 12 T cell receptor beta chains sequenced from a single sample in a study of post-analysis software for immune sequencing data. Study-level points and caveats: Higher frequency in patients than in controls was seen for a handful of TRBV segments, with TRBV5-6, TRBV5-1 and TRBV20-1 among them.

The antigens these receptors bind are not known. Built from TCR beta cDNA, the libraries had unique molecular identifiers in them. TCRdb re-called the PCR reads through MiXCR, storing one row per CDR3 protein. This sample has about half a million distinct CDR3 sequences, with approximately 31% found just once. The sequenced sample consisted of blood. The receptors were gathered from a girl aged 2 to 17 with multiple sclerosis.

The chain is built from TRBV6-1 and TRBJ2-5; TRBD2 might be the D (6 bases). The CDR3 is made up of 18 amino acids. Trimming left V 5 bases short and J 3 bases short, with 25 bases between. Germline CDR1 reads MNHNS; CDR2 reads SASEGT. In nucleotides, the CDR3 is TGTGCCAGCAGTCCTCGGTGGTTTGGGGGACTCGGGAAAGAGACCCAGTACTTC. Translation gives CASSPRWFGGLGKETQYF.

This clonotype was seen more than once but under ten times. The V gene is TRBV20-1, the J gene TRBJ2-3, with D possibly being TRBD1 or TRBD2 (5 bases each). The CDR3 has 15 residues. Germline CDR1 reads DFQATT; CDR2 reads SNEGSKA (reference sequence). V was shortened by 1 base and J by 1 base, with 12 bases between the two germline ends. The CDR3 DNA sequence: TGCAGTGCTAGAGGAGAGGGACCCCGCACAGATACGCAGTATTTT. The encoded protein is CSARGEGPRTDTQYF.

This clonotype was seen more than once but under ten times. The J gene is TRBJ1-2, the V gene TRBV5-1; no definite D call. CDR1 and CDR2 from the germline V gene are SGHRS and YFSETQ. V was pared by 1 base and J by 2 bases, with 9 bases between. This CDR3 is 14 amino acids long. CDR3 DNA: TGCGCCAGCAGCTTGTCTAAACAGAACTATGGCTACACCTTC. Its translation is CASSLSKQNYGYTF.

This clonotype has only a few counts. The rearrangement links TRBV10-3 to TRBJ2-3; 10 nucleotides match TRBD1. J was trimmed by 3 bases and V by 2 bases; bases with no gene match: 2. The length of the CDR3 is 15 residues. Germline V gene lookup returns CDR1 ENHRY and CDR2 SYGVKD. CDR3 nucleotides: TGTGCCATCAGTGAGGGACAGGGGGGAACAGATACGCAGTATTTT. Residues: CAISEGQGGTDTQYF.

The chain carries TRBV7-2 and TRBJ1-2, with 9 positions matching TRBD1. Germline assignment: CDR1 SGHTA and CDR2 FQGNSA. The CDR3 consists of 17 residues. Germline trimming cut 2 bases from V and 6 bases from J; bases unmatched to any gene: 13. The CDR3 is CASSLNYRGRGVDGYTF. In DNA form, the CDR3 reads TGTGCCAGCAGCTTAAATTACAGGGGGCGAGGGGTCGATGGCTACACCTTC.

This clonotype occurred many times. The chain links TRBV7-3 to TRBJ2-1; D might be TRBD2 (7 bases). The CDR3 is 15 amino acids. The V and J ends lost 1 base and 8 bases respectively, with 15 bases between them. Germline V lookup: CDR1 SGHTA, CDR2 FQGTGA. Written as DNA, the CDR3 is TGTGCCAGCAGCTTAATGCCGGGGGGCGTGGATGAGCAGTTCTTC. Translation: CASSLMPGGVDEQFF.

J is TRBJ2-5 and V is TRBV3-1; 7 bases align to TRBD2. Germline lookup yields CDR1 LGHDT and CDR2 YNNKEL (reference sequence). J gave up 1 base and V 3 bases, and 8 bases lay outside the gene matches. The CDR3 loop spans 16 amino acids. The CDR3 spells CASSHRLRGSQETQYF. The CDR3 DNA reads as TGTGCCAGCAGCCACCGGTTGCGGGGGAGCCAAGAGACCCAGTACTTC.

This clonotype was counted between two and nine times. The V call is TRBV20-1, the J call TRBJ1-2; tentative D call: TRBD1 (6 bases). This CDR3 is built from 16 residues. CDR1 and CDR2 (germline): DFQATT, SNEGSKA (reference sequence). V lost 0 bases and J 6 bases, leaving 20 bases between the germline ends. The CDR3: CSARDYRAGEAHGYTF. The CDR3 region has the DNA TGCAGTGCTAGAGATTACCGGGCAGGGGAGGCCCATGGCTACACCTTC.

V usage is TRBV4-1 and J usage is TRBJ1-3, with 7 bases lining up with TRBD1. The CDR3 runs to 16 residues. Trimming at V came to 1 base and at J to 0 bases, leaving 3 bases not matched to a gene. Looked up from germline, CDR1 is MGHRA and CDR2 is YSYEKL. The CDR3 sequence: CASSQGDSISGNTIYF. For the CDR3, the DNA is TGCGCCAGCAGCCAAGGGGACAGCATCTCTGGAAACACCATATATTTT.

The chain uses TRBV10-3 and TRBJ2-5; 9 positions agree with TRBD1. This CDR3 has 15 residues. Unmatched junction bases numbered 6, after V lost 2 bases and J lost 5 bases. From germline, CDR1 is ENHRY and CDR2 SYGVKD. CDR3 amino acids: CAISEVGTGRETQYF. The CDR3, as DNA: TGTGCCATCAGTGAGGTCGGGACAGGGCGGGAGACCCAGTACTTC.

The CDR3 reads CASSELGGGPFNEQYF. The DNA for the CDR3 is TGTGCCAGCAGTGAACTTGGAGGGGGCCCCTTCAATGAGCAGTACTTC. The V gene is TRBV6-1, the J gene TRBJ2-1; TRBD1 might be the D (7 bases). TRBJ2-7 explains the end of the DNA better; the J call may be wrong. This CDR3 has 16 residues. Germline assignment: CDR1 MNHNS and CDR2 SASEGT.

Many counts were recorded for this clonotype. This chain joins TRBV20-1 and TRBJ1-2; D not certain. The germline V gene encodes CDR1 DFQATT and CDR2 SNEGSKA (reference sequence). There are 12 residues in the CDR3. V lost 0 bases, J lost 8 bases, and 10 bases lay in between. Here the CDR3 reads CSARDDRQGYTF. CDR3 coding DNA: TGCAGTGCTAGAGACGACCGGCAGGGCTACACCTTC.